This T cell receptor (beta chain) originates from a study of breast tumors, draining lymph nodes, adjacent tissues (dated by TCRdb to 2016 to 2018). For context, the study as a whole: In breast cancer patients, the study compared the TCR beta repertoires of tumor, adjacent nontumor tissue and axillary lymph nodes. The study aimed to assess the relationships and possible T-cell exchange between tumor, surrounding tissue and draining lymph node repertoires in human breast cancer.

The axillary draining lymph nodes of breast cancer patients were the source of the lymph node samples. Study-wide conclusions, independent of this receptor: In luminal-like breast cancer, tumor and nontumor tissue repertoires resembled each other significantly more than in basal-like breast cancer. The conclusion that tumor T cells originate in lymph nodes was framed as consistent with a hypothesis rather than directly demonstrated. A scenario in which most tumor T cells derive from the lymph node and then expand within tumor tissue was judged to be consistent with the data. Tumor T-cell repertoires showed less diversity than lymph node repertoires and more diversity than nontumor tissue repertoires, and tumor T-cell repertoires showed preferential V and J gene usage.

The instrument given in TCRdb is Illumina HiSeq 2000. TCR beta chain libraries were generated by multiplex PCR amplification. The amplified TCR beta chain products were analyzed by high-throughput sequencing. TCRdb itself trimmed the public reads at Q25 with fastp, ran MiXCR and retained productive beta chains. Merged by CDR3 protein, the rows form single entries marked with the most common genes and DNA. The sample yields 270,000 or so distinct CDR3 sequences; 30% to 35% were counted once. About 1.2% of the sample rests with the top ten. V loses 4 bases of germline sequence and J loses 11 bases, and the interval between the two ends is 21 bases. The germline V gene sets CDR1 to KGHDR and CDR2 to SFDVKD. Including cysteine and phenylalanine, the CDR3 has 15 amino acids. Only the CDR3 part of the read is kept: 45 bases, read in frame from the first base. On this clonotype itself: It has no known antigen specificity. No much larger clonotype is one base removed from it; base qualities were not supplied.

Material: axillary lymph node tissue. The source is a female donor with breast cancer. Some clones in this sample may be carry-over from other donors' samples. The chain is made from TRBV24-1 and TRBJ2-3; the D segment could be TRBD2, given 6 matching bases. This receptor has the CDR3 CATSDLRGLYNEQYF. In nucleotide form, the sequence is TGTGCCACCAGTGACCTTAGGGGACTCTACAATGAGCAGTATTTT.